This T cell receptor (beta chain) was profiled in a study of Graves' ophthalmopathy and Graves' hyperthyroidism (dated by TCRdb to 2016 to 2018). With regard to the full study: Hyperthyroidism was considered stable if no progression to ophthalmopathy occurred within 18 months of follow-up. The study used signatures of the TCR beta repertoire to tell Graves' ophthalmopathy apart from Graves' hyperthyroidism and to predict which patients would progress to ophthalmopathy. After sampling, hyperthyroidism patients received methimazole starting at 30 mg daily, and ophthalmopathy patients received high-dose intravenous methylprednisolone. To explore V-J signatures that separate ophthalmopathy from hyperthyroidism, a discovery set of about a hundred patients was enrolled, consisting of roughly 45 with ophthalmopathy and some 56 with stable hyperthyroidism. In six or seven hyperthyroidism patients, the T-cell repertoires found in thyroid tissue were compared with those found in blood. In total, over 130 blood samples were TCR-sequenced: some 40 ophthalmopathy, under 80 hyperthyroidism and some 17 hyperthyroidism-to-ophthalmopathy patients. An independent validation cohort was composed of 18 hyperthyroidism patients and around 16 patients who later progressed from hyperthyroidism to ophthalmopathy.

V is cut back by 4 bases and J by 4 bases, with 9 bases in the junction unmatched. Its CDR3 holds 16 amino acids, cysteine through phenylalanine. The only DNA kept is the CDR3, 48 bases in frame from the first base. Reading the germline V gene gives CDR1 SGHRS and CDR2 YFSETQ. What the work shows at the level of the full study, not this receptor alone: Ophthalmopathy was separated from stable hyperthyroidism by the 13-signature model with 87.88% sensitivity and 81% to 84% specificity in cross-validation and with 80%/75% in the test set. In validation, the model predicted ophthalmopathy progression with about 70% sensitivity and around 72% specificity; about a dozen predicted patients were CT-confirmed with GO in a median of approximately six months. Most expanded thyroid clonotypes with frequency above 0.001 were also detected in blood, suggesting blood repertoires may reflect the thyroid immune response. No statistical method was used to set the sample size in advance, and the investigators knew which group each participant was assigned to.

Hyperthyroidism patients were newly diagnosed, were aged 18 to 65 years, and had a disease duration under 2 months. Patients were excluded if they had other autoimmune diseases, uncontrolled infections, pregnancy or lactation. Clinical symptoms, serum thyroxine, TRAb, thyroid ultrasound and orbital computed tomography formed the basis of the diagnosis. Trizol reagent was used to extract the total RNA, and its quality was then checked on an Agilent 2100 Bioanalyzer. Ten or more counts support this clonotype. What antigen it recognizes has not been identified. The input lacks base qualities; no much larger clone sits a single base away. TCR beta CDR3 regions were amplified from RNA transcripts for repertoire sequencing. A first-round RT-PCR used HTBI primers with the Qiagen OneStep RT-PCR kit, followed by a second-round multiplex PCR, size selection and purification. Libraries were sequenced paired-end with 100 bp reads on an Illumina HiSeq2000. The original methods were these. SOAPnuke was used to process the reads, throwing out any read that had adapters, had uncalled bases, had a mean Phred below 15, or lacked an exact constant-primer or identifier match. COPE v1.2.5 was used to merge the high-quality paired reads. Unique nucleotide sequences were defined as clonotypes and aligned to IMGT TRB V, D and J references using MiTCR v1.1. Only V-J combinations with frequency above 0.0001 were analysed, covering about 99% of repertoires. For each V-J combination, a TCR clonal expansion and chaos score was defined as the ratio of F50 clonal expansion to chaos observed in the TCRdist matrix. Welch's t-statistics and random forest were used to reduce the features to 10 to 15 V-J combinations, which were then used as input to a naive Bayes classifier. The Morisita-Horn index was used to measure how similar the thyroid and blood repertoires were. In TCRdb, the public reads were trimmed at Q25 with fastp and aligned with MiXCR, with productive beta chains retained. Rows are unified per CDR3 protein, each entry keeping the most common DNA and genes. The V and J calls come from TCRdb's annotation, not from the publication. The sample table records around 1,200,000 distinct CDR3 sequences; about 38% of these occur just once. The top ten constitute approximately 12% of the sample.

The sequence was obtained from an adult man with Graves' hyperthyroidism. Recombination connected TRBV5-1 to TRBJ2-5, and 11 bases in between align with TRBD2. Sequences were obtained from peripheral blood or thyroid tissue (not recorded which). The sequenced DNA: TGCGCCAGCAGCCCGACACTAGCGGGGGTGTTAGAGACCCAGTACTTC. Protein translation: CASSPTLAGVLETQYF.